A selection of T cell receptor beta chains follows, all from one sample in a study of sequential checkpoint blockade in melanoma. Clones were sequenced by immunoSEQ multiplex PCR, and TCRdb holds only the in-frame ones, with some missing. The table has over 25,000 clones, less than 85% seen once. The material sequenced was CD8+ T cells sorted from blood (inferred from file names), taken from a patient given nivolumab and ipilimumab in sequence. The receptors were gathered from a human donor with melanoma. CDR3s include the opening cysteine and the closing phenylalanine or tryptophan. Fields, in order: V gene, D gene, J gene, clone size, CDR3 protein, CDR3 DNA. D genes are given only for firm matches. Clone size, where shown, is once, few, many, or a class for clones that have expanded.

TRBV2	TRBD2	TRBJ2-6	once	CASGVLAGGAGANVLTF	TGTGCCAGCGGGGTCCTAGCGGGGGGCGCTGGGGCCAACGTCCTGACTTTC
TRBV28	-	TRBJ2-2	-	CASSFPGTNTGELFF	TGTGCCAGCAGTTTCCCGGGAACGAACACCGGGGAGCTGTTTTTT
TRBV7-6	TRBD1	TRBJ2-7	-	CASSLGPGTGNEQYF	TGTGCCAGCAGCTTAGGACCCGGGACAGGTAACGAGCAGTACTTC
TRBV28	-	TRBJ2-7	-	CASSFEDEQYF	TGTGCCAGCAGTTTTGAGGACGAGCAGTACTTC
TRBV2	-	TRBJ1-5	once	CASTEAAAYSNQPQHF	TGTGCCAGCACCGAAGCGGCTGCTTATAGCAATCAGCCCCAGCATTTT
TRBV27	-	TRBJ1-1	-	CASGSGTEAFF	TGTGCCAGCGGATCAGGCACTGAAGCTTTCTTT
TRBV28	-	TRBJ1-2	-	CASSYPAAGNYGYTF	TGTGCCAGCAGTTACCCTGCGGCCGGAAACTATGGCTACACCTTC
TRBV4-1	-	TRBJ1-3	-	CASSHPGAFAGNTIYF	TGCGCCAGCAGCCACCCAGGGGCTTTTGCTGGAAACACCATATATTTT
TRBV4-3	-	TRBJ1-2	-	CASSQDSGGNGYTF	TGCGCCAGCAGCCAAGATTCGGGGGGCAATGGCTACACCTTC
TRBV6-1	TRBD2	TRBJ2-1	-	CASSEFLRGSYNEQFF	TGTGCCAGCAGTGAGTTTTTGCGGGGGTCGTACAATGAGCAGTTCTTC
TRBV7-9	-	TRBJ2-7	-	CASSARPVGRLGTYEQYF	TGTGCCAGCAGCGCCCGCCCCGTGGGGCGGCTGGGGACCTACGAGCAGTACTTC
TRBV13	-	TRBJ1-5	-	CASSLGAGNNQPQHF	TGTGCCAGCAGCTTAGGCGCAGGGAATAATCAGCCCCAGCATTTT
TRBV19	TRBD1	TRBJ1-2	-	CASSKDRGKVNYGYTF	TGTGCCAGTAGTAAGGACAGGGGGAAGGTGAACTATGGCTACACCTTC
TRBV5-1	-	TRBJ2-5	-	CASSLQGLDMEQYF	TGCGCCAGCAGCTTGCAGGGCCTGGATATGGAGCAGTACTTC
TRBV4-3	TRBD1	TRBJ1-2	once	CASSQERGFRTGAADGYTF	TGCGCCAGCAGCCAAGAGCGTGGTTTCCGGACAGGGGCGGCCGACGGCTACACCTTC
TRBV7-8	TRBD2	TRBJ2-5	-	CASSLALAGGGETQYF	TGTGCCAGCAGCTTAGCCCTAGCGGGGGGCGGGGAGACCCAGTACTTC
TRBV30	-	TRBJ1-1	-	CAWSVVRQNTEAFF	TGTGCCTGGAGTGTAGTGCGGCAGAACACTGAAGCTTTCTTT
TRBV7-9	-	TRBJ2-5	-	CASSLTWTASKETQYF	TGTGCCAGCAGCTTAACATGGACAGCCTCAAAGGAGACCCAGTACTTC
TRBV6-1	-	TRBJ2-7	-	CASSEWGDEQYF	TGTGCCAGCAGTGAATGGGGGGACGAGCAGTACTTC
TRBV10-3	TRBD1	TRBJ2-7	-	CAISEAGTGVFYEQYF	TGTGCCATCAGTGAGGCCGGGACAGGGGTTTTCTACGAGCAGTACTTC
TRBV4-3	-	TRBJ2-7	-	CASSQDLDWSAEQYF	TGCGCCAGCAGCCAAGATCTGGACTGGTCGGCCGAGCAGTACTTC
TRBV5-1	-	TRBJ2-5	-	CASSHTRTQETQYF	TGCGCCAGCAGCCACACACGAACGCAAGAGACCCAGTACTTC
TRBV27	TRBD2	TRBJ2-1	-	CASEGLAGGSSYNEQFF	TGTGCCAGCGAGGGACTAGCGGGAGGTAGCTCCTACAATGAGCAGTTCTTC
TRBV5-4	TRBD1	TRBJ1-2	-	CASSLDRDAGYTF	TGTGCCAGCAGCCTGGACAGGGATGCGGGCTACACCTTC
TRBV4-1	TRBD1	TRBJ2-2	-	CASSPRGQGPPGELFF	TGCGCCAGCAGCCCACGTGGACAGGGTCCCCCCGGGGAGCTGTTTTTT
TRBV7-7	-	TRBJ2-5	few	CASSLQGRETQYF	TGTGCCAGCAGCTTACAGGGTCGGGAGACCCAGTACTTC
TRBV6-1	-	TRBJ1-1	once	CASSRGRGMTEAFF	TGTGCCAGCAGTCGGGGGAGGGGAATGACTGAAGCTTTCTTT
TRBV9	TRBD2	TRBJ2-3	-	CASSVGTSGITDTQYF	TGTGCCAGCAGCGTAGGGACTAGCGGGATTACAGATACGCAGTATTTT
TRBV9	-	TRBJ2-5	-	CASSVDEEETQYF	TGTGCCAGCAGCGTAGATGAGGAAGAGACCCAGTACTTC
TRBV28	TRBD2	TRBJ2-1	-	CASSPPSGLAGDGLMNEQFF	TGTGCCAGCAGTCCACCATCGGGACTAGCGGGAGACGGACTAATGAATGAGCAGTTCTTC
TRBV10-2	-	TRBJ2-7	-	CASSPLRGAGDYEQYF	TGCGCCAGCAGCCCGTTGAGGGGGGCGGGAGACTACGAGCAGTACTTC
TRBV11-2	-	TRBJ2-7	-	CASSLDSQSPVEQYF	TGTGCCAGCAGCTTAGATTCACAGTCCCCCGTCGAGCAGTACTTC
TRBV27	-	TRBJ1-3	-	CASSRDLSSGNTIYF	TGTGCCAGCAGCCGGGACTTGAGCTCTGGAAACACCATATATTTT
TRBV4-1	-	TRBJ1-3	few	CASSGAGNTIYF	TGCGCCAGCAGTGGAGCCGGAAACACCATATATTTT
TRBV5-1	-	TRBJ2-7	-	CASTLAGDSYEQYF	TGCGCCAGCACCTTGGCAGGGGACTCCTACGAGCAGTACTTC
TRBV7-2	-	TRBJ2-3	-	CASSSTGGADTQYF	TGTGCCAGCAGCTCCACAGGAGGGGCAGATACGCAGTATTTT
TRBV5-6	-	TRBJ2-5	-	CASSQAPSYQETQYF	TGTGCCAGCAGTCAGGCCCCGTCCTACCAAGAGACCCAGTACTTC
TRBV13	TRBD2	TRBJ2-5	-	CASSFSGEETQYF	TGTGCCAGCAGCTTCAGCGGGGAAGAGACCCAGTACTTC
TRBV27	-	TRBJ1-2	once	CASSSLQGFYGYTF	TGTGCCAGCAGTTCTCTACAGGGTTTCTATGGCTACACCTTC
TRBV6-5	TRBD1	TRBJ1-3	-	CASREQGAPGNTIYF	TGTGCCAGCAGAGAACAGGGGGCCCCTGGAAACACCATATATTTT
TRBV9	TRBD2	TRBJ2-5	few	CASGSSTSGSQETQYF	TGTGCCAGCGGCTCCTCCACTAGCGGTTCCCAAGAGACCCAGTACTTC
TRBV5-6	-	TRBJ2-7	-	CASSLDIQGGEQYF	TGTGCCAGCAGCTTGGATATACAGGGTGGGGAGCAGTACTTC
TRBV19	TRBD1	TRBJ1-1	-	CASSTWVGQTENTEAFF	TGTGCCAGTAGTACCTGGGTGGGACAGACCGAGAACACTGAAGCTTTCTTT
TRBV27	-	TRBJ2-5	once	CASSLLGGRETQYF	TGTGCCAGCAGTTTACTGGGGGGAAGGGAGACCCAGTACTTC
TRBV5-1	-	TRBJ2-5	once	CASSPFRVQETQYF	TGCGCCAGCAGCCCCTTCAGGGTACAAGAGACCCAGTACTTC
TRBV2	-	TRBJ2-7	few	CASTNRAGDEQYF	TGTGCCAGCACAAACCGGGCCGGGGACGAGCAGTACTTC
TRBV28	-	TRBJ2-7	-	CANSGTPTYEQYF	TGTGCCAACTCCGGGACACCAACCTACGAGCAGTACTTC
TRBV27	-	TRBJ1-2	-	CASSFEGEMGGGYTF	TGTGCCAGCAGTTTTGAGGGGGAGATGGGTGGTGGCTACACCTTC
TRBV19	TRBD1	TRBJ1-5	once	CASSVRGQENSNQPQHF	TGTGCCAGTAGTGTCCGTGGACAGGAAAATAGCAATCAGCCCCAGCATTTT
TRBV5-6	-	TRBJ2-5	-	CASSSNLQETQYF	TGTGCCAGCAGTTCTAATCTTCAAGAGACCCAGTACTTC
TRBV30	TRBD1	TRBJ2-5	-	CAWVRGQGAVETQYF	TGTGCCTGGGTTAGGGGACAGGGGGCTGTGGAGACCCAGTACTTC